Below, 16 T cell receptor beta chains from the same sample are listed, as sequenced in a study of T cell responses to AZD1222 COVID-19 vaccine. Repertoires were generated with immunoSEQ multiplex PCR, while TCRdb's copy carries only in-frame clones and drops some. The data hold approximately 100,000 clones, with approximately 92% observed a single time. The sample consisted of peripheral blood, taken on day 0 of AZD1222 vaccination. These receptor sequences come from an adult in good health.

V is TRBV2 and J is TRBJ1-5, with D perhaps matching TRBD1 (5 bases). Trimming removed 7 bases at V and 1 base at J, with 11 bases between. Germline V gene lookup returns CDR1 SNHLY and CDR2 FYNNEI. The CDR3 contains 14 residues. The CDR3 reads CASTLGGSNQPQHF. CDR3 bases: TGTGCCAGCACCCTGGGGGGGAGCAATCAGCCCCAGCATTTT.

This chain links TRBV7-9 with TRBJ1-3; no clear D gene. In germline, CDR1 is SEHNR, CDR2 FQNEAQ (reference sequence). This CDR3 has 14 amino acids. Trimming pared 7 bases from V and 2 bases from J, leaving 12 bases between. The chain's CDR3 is CASTRVTPGNTIYF. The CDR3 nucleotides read TGTGCCAGCACCCGAGTTACCCCTGGAAACACCATATATTTT.

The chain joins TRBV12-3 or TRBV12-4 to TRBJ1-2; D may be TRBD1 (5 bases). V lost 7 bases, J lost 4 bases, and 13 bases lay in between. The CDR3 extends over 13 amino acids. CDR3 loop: CASNRGGGYGYTF. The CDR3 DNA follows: TGTGCCAGCAACCGGGGGGGAGGCTATGGCTACACCTTC.

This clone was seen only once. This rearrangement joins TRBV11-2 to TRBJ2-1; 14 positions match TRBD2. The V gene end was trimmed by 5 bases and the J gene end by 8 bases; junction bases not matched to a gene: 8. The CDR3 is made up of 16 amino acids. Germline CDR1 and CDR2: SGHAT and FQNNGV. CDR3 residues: CASSPGRLAGGDEQFF. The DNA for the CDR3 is TGTGCCAGCAGCCCCGGGAGACTAGCGGGAGGGGATGAGCAGTTCTTC.

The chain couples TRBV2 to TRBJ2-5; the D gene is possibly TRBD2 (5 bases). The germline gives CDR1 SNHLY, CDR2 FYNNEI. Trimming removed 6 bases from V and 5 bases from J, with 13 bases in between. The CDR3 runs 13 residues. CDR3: CASRLGGSETQYF. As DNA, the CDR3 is TGTGCCAGCAGGTTAGGAGGAAGCGAGACCCAGTACTTC.

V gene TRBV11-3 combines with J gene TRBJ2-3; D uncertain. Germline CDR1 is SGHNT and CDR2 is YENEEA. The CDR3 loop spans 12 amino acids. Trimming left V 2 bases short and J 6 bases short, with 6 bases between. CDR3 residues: CASSLFGDTQYF. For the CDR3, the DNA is TGTGCCAGCAGCTTATTTGGGGATACGCAGTATTTT. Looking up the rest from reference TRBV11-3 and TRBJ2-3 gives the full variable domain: EAGVVQSPRYKIIEKKQPVAFWCNPISGHNTLYWYLQNLGQGPELLIRYENEEAVDDSQLPKDRFSAERLKGVDSTLKIQPAELGDSAVYLCASSLFGDTQYFGPGTRLTVL.

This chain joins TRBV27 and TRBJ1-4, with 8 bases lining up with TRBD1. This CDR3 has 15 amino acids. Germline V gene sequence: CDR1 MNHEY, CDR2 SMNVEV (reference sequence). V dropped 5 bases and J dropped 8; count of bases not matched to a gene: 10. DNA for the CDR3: TGTGCCAGCAGTCCCAACAGGGGGACGGGAGAAAAACTGTTTTTT. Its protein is CASSPNRGTGEKLFF.

DNA of the CDR3: TGTGCCAGCAGGAGCGGGCGGGAGCAGTACTTC. It codes for CASRSGREQYF. The chain recombines TRBV27 with TRBJ2-7, with TRBD2 as a possible D gene (6 bases). The CDR3 has 11 residues. Germline-derived CDR1 and CDR2 are MNHEY and SMNVEV (reference sequence). Deletions cut 6 bases from V and 7 bases from J, with 10 bases between.

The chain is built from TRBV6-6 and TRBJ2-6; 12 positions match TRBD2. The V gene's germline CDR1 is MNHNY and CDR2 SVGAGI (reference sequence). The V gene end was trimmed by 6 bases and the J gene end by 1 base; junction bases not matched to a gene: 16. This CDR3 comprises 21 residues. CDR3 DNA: TGTGCCAGCAGCCGGGACCCTCGGGCTAGCGGGAGGGGATCTGGGGCCAACGTCCTGACTTTC. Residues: CASSRDPRASGRGSGANVLTF.

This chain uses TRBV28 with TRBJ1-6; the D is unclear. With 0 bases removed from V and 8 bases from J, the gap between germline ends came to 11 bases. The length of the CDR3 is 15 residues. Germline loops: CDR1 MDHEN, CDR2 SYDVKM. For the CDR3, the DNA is TGTGCCAGCAGTTTATGGACGGTTGGGGATTCACCCCTCCACTTT. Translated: CASSLWTVGDSPLHF.

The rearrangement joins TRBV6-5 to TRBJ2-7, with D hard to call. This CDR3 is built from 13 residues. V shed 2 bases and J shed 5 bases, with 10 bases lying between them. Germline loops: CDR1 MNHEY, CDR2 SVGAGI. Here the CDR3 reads CASSYGDNHEQYF. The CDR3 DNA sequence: TGTGCCAGCAGTTACGGCGACAACCACGAGCAGTACTTC.

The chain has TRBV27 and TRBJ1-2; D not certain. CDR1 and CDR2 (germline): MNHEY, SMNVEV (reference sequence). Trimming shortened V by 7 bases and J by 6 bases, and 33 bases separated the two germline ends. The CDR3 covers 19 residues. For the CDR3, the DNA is TGTGCCAGCACCCTTCATTCATTGGGTCACCGCCTTCCTCCGGATGGCTACACCTTC. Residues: CASTLHSLGHRLPPDGYTF.

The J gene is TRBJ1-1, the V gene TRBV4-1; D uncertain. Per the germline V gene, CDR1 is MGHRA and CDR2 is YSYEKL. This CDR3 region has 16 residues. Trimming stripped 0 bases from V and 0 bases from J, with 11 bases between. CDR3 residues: CASSQDMASLNTEAFF. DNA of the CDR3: TGCGCCAGCAGCCAAGATATGGCCAGCTTGAACACTGAAGCTTTCTTT.

This CDR3 is CASRPPDGYEQYF. The CDR3 DNA reads TGTGCCAGCAGACCCCCGGACGGCTACGAGCAGTACTTC. This sequence joins TRBV12-3 or TRBV12-4 and TRBJ2-7; D is uncertain. This CDR3 region has 13 residues. V was shortened by 6 bases and J by 3 bases, with 12 bases between the two germline ends.

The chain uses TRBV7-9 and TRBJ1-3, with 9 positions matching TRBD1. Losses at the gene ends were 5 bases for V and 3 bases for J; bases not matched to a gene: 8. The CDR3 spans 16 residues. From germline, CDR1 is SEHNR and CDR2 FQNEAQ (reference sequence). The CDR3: CASSPGQGLFGNTIYF. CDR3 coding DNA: TGTGCCAGCAGCCCGGGACAGGGTTTGTTTGGAAACACCATATATTTT.

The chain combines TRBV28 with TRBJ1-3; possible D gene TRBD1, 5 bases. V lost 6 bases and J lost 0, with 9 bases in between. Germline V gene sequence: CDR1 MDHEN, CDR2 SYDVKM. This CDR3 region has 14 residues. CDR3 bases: TGTGCCAGCAGGGGGGTTGGCTCTGGAAACACCATATATTTT. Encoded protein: CASRGVGSGNTIYF.